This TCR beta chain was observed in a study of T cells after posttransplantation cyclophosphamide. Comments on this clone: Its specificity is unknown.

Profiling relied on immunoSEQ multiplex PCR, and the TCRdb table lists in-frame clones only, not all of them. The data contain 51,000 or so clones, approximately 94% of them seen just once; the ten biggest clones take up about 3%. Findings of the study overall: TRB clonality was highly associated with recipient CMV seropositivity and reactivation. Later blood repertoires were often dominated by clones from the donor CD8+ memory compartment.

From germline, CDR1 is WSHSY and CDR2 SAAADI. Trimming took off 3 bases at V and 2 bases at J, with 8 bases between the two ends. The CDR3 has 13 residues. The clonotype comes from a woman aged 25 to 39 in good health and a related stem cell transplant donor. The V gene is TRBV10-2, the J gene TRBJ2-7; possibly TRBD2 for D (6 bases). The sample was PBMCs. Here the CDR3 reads CASSDPGAYEQYF. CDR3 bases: TGCGCCAGCAGTGACCCGGGGGCCTACGAGCAGTACTTC.